The rows below give T cell receptor beta chains drawn from one sample of a study of blood T cell repertoires in COVID-19. Repertoires were generated with immunoSEQ multiplex PCR, while TCRdb's copy carries only in-frame clones and drops some. The sample shows roughly 180,000 clones, 80% of them seen only once. Sequenced material: PBMCs or T cells enriched from blood (not recorded which). The receptors were sampled from a man in his 60s who had been exposed to COVID-19. The CDR3 runs from the conserved cysteine through the conserved F or W. D genes are given only for firm matches. Not every row has a clone size; where given, it reads once, few, many or a size class.

>-|once|TRBV28|TRBJ1-5
TGTGCCAGCAGTTTTGAGGGTTTTCAGCCCCAGCATTTT
CASSFEGFQPQHF
>TRBD1|few|TRBV6-5|TRBJ2-7
TGTGCCAGCAGACCGGGACAGGGGACCTACGAGCAGTACTTC
CASRPGQGTYEQYF
>TRBD1|-|TRBV7-9|TRBJ1-6
TGTGCCAGCAGCCGGTTGGGACAGGGAAGTTCACCCCTCCACTTT
CASSRLGQGSSPLHF
>-|-|TRBV7-9|TRBJ2-5
TGTGCCAGCAGGTTGGACCCAGGGATGGAGACCCAGTACTTC
CASRLDPGMETQYF
>-|-|TRBV30|TRBJ2-1
TGTGCCTGGAGTGGGCCCCCAGCGAACCCCCCGTTCTTC
CAWSGPPANPPFF
>TRBD2|-|TRBV14|TRBJ2-1
TGTGCCAGCACCCTAGCGGGGACATACAATGAGCAGTTCTTC
CASTLAGTYNEQFF
>TRBD1|-|TRBV23-1|TRBJ2-3
TGCGCCAGCAGTCACTACGGACAGGGGCGGGATACGCAGTATTTT
CASSHYGQGRDTQYF
>-|-|TRBV5-6|TRBJ1-4
TGTGCCAGCAGCTTATTCGGTAGGGGAAAACTGTTTTTT
CASSLFGRGKLFF
>-|-|TRBV7-9|TRBJ2-7
TGTGCCAGCAGCTACGACGGGCAGGGGAGCGAGCAGTACTTC
CASSYDGQGSEQYF
>-|-|TRBV6-4|TRBJ2-1
TGTGCCAGCAGTGACTCGAACCCAAGCGGTGAGCAGTTCTTC
CASSDSNPSGEQFF
>-|-|TRBV28|TRBJ1-2
TGTGCCAGCACTTTGGGGGCCCGGGGCTACACCTTC
CASTLGARGYTF
>TRBD1|-|TRBV30|TRBJ1-5
TGTGCCTGGAGCGGGACAGGGGATCAGCCCCAGCATTTT
CAWSGTGDQPQHF
>-|-|TRBV19|TRBJ1-2
TGTGCCAGTAGTACACAGGGAACGAACTATGGCTACACCTTC
CASSTQGTNYGYTF
>TRBD2|many|TRBV3-1/TRBV3-2|TRBJ2-1
TGTGCCAGCAGCCGGAGCGGGAGCTTGGCCGTCAATGAGCAGTTCTTC
CASSRSGSLAVNEQFF
>TRBD2|-|TRBV19|TRBJ2-1
TGTGCCAGTAGTAAGGCTAGCGGCATGGGGGGTTACAATGAGCAGTTCTTC
CASSKASGMGGYNEQFF
>TRBD1|-|TRBV6-5|TRBJ2-7
TGTGCCAGTAGCCCCGGGACAGGGGAGGGCGAGCAGTACTTC
CASSPGTGEGEQYF
>-|-|TRBV29-1|TRBJ2-3
TGCAGCGTTGCCTCAGGAATGGTCACGGATACGCAGTATTTT
CSVASGMVTDTQYF
>TRBD2|few|TRBV9|TRBJ2-3
TGTGCCAGCAGCGTAGACGATGCGGGAGGAAGGGTTAGCACAGATACGCAGTATTTT
CASSVDDAGGRVSTDTQYF
>-|-|TRBV11-3|TRBJ2-2
TGTGCCAGCAGTCGCAGGGGCCCGAACACCGGGGAGCTGTTTTTT
CASSRRGPNTGELFF
>-|-|TRBV30|TRBJ2-7
TGTGCCTGGAGTGTAGGGGGGGCAGGCCCCTACGAGCAGTACTTC
CAWSVGGAGPYEQYF
>TRBD1|-|TRBV7-9|TRBJ2-5
TGTGCCAGCAGCCCTTCGACAGGGGGCTCGTGGGAGACCCAGTACTTC
CASSPSTGGSWETQYF
>-|-|TRBV20-1|TRBJ2-5
TGCAGTGCCCCAGGCCAAGAGACCCAGTACTTC
CSAPGQETQYF
>-|-|TRBV7-3|TRBJ2-2
TGTGCCAGCAGCTTATTGGGCGGGCCCACCGGGGAGCTGTTTTTT
CASSLLGGPTGELFF
>TRBD2|-|TRBV9|TRBJ2-1
TGTGCCAGCAGCGTAGTGGCGGGAGGGTTCCCCTACAATGAGCAGTTCTTC
CASSVVAGGFPYNEQFF
>TRBD2|-|TRBV19|TRBJ2-5
TGTGCCAGTAGTATAGTTCCGGCTAGCGGGAGCCCAGAGACCCAGTACTTC
CASSIVPASGSPETQYF
>TRBD1|-|TRBV5-8|TRBJ2-2
TGTGCCAGCAGTCTGCCCAGGACAGGGGAAAACACCGGGGAGCTGTTTTTT
CASSLPRTGENTGELFF
>TRBD2|once|TRBV27|TRBJ2-5
TGTGCCAGCAGACCGGGACTAGCGGGCGTATTCCAAGAGACCCAGTACTTC
CASRPGLAGVFQETQYF
>TRBD1|-|TRBV30|TRBJ1-5
TGTGCCTGGAGCCCCGGACAGGGTGGTCAGCCCCAGCATTTT
CAWSPGQGGQPQHF
>-|-|TRBV3-1/TRBV3-2|TRBJ1-6
TGTGCCAGCAGCCGGCAGGATAATTCACCCCTCCACTTT
CASSRQDNSPLHF
>-|-|TRBV7-9|TRBJ1-1
TGTGCCAGCAGCTTGTCTCAGGGCTACACTGAAGCTTTCTTT
CASSLSQGYTEAFF
>TRBD2|-|TRBV5-1|TRBJ2-1
TGCGCCAGCAGCCCGGGAGGGGTAGGGTGGAATGAGCAGTTCTTC
CASSPGGVGWNEQFF
>-|few|TRBV5-1|TRBJ1-5
TGCGCCAGCAGCCTTGCCCCGGGGGGTTACAATCAGCCCCAGCATTTT
CASSLAPGGYNQPQHF
>-|-|TRBV27|TRBJ2-2
TGTGCCAGCAGTGTAGCGGCCGGGGAGCTGTTTTTT
CASSVAAGELFF
>TRBD1|-|TRBV6-2/TRBV6-3|TRBJ2-2
TGTGCCAGCAGTTACGGGGACAGGGTTGCCGGGGAGCTGTTTTTT
CASSYGDRVAGELFF
>TRBD2|-|TRBV6-5|TRBJ2-1
TGTGCCAGCAGTTATCGGACTAGGGGTAATGAGCAGTTCTTC
CASSYRTRGNEQFF
>-|-|TRBV27|TRBJ2-1
TGTGCCAGCAGTTTAGCGGCAGGGGGGTTGGATGAGCAGTTCTTC
CASSLAAGGLDEQFF
>-|-|TRBV19|TRBJ2-6
TGTGCCAGTAGTATAGGGGAGAGGGCTGGGGCCAACGTCCTGACTTTC
CASSIGERAGANVLTF
>TRBD1|-|TRBV15|TRBJ1-5
TGTGCCACCAGCACGAAGCGAGGGGGCCTCAGCAATCAGCCCCAGCATTTT
CATSTKRGGLSNQPQHF
>TRBD1|-|TRBV3-1/TRBV3-2|TRBJ2-7
TGTGCCAGCAGCCAATTACTCGGGACAGGGGAAGGCGAGCAGTACTTC
CASSQLLGTGEGEQYF
>TRBD2|-|TRBV11-2|TRBJ2-3
TGTGCCAGCAGCTCCTTTCGGCTTTTAAGGCGGGAGGGCAAAGATACGCAGTATTTT
CASSSFRLLRREGKDTQYF